Below are 14 T cell receptor delta chains sequenced from a single sample in a study of Vδ1+ human thymocytes (dated 2018 in TCRdb). On the study overall, not on this receptor specifically: In contrast to oligoclonal peripheral blood repertoires, thymic TRG and TRD repertoires appeared to be highly polyclonal with Gaussian CDR3 length distributions.

These receptors are not linked to any known antigen. Sequencing was performed on an Illumina MiSeq. RNA was extracted with the RNeasy mini kit and reverse transcribed using Superscript III. CDR3 amplicons were generated by multiplex PCR with pooled V-gene forward primers and a constant-region reverse primer carrying Illumina adaptor overhangs. After TCRdb called clones again from the public reads with CATT, rows with identical DNA were merged. The sample has more than 45,000 delta-chain clones on record, over 13% of them singletons. The leading ten clones occupy 0.3% to 0.5% of the sample. Sequences were obtained from Vdelta1+ gamma-delta thymocytes from the thymus. The sample's cell subset or site label, in plain terms: FACS-sorted CD3+ TCRalphabeta- TCRVdelta1+ TCRVdelta2- thymocytes. The receptors were gathered from a girl in the first two years of life who had congenital heart surgery.

V is TRDV1 and J is TRDJ1; 8 positions agree with TRDD2. Germline V gene sequence: CDR1 TSWWSYY, CDR2 QGS. The trim removed 2 bases at V and 0 bases at J, leaving 20 bases unmatched. This CDR3 contains 21 residues. The CDR3 protein is CALGEALPTYTAPIYTDKLIF. The CDR3 nucleotides are TGTGCTCTTGGGGAAGCACTTCCTACATACACTGCCCCAATTTACACCGATAAACTCATCTTT.

This chain connects TRDV1 to TRDJ1; tentative D call: TRDD2 (6 bases). The ends were cut back, 3 bases at V and 2 bases at J, with 13 bases in the middle. Germline assignment: CDR1 TSWWSYY and CDR2 QGS. The CDR3 runs to 15 residues. This CDR3 is CALGEFPIDTDKLIF. CDR3 DNA: TGTGCTCTTGGGGAGTTTCCTATAGATACCGATAAACTCATCTTT.

This clone appeared a few times. This sequence joins TRDV1 and TRDJ1, with a tentative D call TRDD2 (5 bases). From germline, CDR1 is TSWWSYY and CDR2 QGS. The CDR3 sequence is 16 residues long. V was cut by 6 bases and J by 2 bases, with 19 bases left in between. CDR3 sequence (DNA): TGTGCTCTTGGACTTCCCCCACGACCACCGACCGATAAACTCATCTTT. Its protein product is CALGLPPRPPTDKLIF.

The V call is TRDV1, the J call TRDJ2; 7 nucleotides align to TRDD2. The length of the CDR3 is 18 residues. The trim removed 2 bases at V and 8 bases at J, leaving 17 bases unmatched. CDR1 and CDR2 from the germline V gene are TSWWSYY and QGS. The CDR3, as DNA: TGTGCTCTTGGGGAATCCTCATCCCCTTCCTCTATCGGGGCACAACTCTTCTTT. Its translation is CALGESSSPSSIGAQLFF.

This clone has a handful of counts. This chain joins TRDV3 and TRDJ1; D is unclear. Trimming took 1 base from V and 8 from J, leaving 17 bases between them. Germline-derived CDR1 and CDR2 are TVYSNPD and GDNSRS (reference sequence). The CDR3 contains 13 residues. CDR3 nucleotide sequence: TGTGCCTTTACGTTTTTTCCGCCCCAAAAACTCATCTTT. It specifies CAFTFFPPQKLIF.

This clone has a handful of counts. This chain joins TRDV1 and TRDJ1, with 8 bases identical to TRDD3. After removal of 2 bases from V and 4 bases from J, the junction contained 15 bases not matched to a gene. The CDR3 loop spans 18 amino acids. Germline lookup yields CDR1 TSWWSYY and CDR2 QGS. Here the CDR3 DNA reads TGTGCTCTTGGGGAAGGCTTACGGGATACGCGCGGCATCGATAAACTCATCTTT. It specifies CALGEGLRDTRGIDKLIF.

This clone was seen a few times. The V call is TRDV1, the J call TRDJ1; 12 bases are shared with TRDD3. CDR3 length: 17 residues. Unmatched junction bases numbered 15, after V lost 6 bases and J lost 7 bases. Germline V gene sequence: CDR1 TSWWSYY, CDR2 QGS. The CDR3 here is CALGEGLLGDTRGKLIF. The CDR3 DNA is TGTGCTCTTGGAGAAGGTCTACTGGGGGATACAAGGGGTAAACTCATCTTT.

Worth noting for this clone: Different DNA sequences within this sample yield the same CDR3. This chain links TRDV2 with TRDJ3, with D uncertain. The ends were cut back, 5 bases at V and 0 bases at J, with 10 bases in the middle. The CDR3 extends over 16 amino acids. CDR1 is GEAIGNYY and CDR2 is EKD in the germline V gene. The CDR3 loop is CACVGDFSWDTRQMFF. The CDR3 region has the DNA TGTGCCTGTGTTGGAGATTTCTCCTGGGACACCCGACAGATGTTTTTC.

This clone occurred a few times. At one of its ends the junction is not consistent with the germline gene, which may arise from a read error. V usage is TRDV2 and J usage is TRDJ1; no reliable D call. This CDR3 contains 13 residues. Germline V lookup: CDR1 GEAIGNYY, CDR2 EKD. The chain's CDR3 is CACNPINTNKLIF. The CDR3 DNA sequence: TGTGCCTGTAATCCAATAAACACCAATAAACTCATCTTT.

This clone was detected a few times. The chain carries TRDV1 and TRDJ1; the D gene is possibly TRDD2 (6 bases). CDR3 length: 21 amino acids. Trimming shortened V by 3 bases and J by 0 bases, and 29 bases separated the two germline ends. Germline V gives CDR1 TSWWSYY, CDR2 QGS. CDR3 bases: TGTGCTCTTGGGGAGCTCAACCATGCCTTCCACCCTCCGCATTACACCGATAAACTCATCTTT. Its translation: CALGELNHAFHPPHYTDKLIF.

This clone was counted only a few times. A junction boundary mismatches the germline segment, possibly from a read error. The rearrangement joins TRDV2 to TRDJ1, with 13 bases fitting TRDD3. Germline lookup yields CDR1 GEAIGNYY and CDR2 EKD. This CDR3 is built from 26 residues. The CDR3 here is CACNTYIPAFLTSYWGIRRQRDKLIF. CDR3 coding DNA: TGTGCCTGTAACACCTACATCCCAGCCTTCCTCACCTCGTACTGGGGGATACGCCGCCAGAGAGATAAACTCATCTTT.

The rearrangement joins TRDV1 to TRDJ1; TRDD2 aligns across 7 bases. Germline lookup yields CDR1 TSWWSYY and CDR2 QGS. This CDR3 has 19 amino acids. Germline trimming cut 2 bases from V and 1 base from J; bases unmatched to any gene: 16. DNA for the CDR3: TGTGCTCTTGGGGAAAAAGGAAAGGACTTCCTAAGGATCACCGATAAACTCATCTTT. It encodes CALGEKGKDFLRITDKLIF.

This clone has more than one count but fewer than ten. This chain joins TRDV1 and TRDJ1; D is perhaps TRDD2 (5 bases). The CDR3 length is 18 residues. Trimming cost V 0 bases and J 0 bases, with 17 bases left between them. Germline CDR1 TSWWSYY, CDR2 QGS. The DNA of the CDR3 is TGTGCTCTTGGGGAACTAGGGACCCCTACCCCGTACACCGATAAACTCATCTTT. It translates to CALGELGTPTPYTDKLIF.

This clone turned up a few times. The chain recombines TRDV1 with TRDJ1, with D perhaps being TRDD2 or TRDD3 (6 bases each). This CDR3 contains 20 residues. CDR1 and CDR2 (germline): TSWWSYY, QGS. The V end lost 2 bases, the J end lost 0 bases, and 25 bases lay between the germline ends. The DNA of the CDR3 is TGTGCTCTTGGGGAAAGGATCCTACCGGGCTGGGGATTGTACACCGATAAACTCATCTTT. It specifies CALGERILPGWGLYTDKLIF.